The present T cell receptor beta chain was sequenced within a study of T-cell memory formation after mild COVID-19 (dated by TCRdb to the early 2020s). With regard to the full study: TCR sequence clusters from the two donors were largely donor specific. Longitudinal TCRalpha and TCRbeta repertoire sequencing tracked T-cell clones expanding and contracting after mild COVID-19 in a couple of donors. Two young, previously healthy adult volunteers, one female and one male, were included in the cohort.

The CDR3 covers 16 residues, taking in both the cysteine and the phenylalanine. Only the CDR3 part of the read is kept: 48 bases, read in frame from the first base. Trimming leaves V shorter by 0 bases and J shorter by 4 bases, with the junction holding 5 bases beyond the gene matches. The germline V gene (reference sequence) sets CDR1 to LGHDT and CDR2 to YNNKEL. The table lists this clonotype with a few counts. The antigen it recognizes is unknown. Base-call qualities are not available, and no considerably larger clone is one nucleotide away. General conclusions and limits of the study: Contracting CD4+ clones appeared mostly in the CM and EM memory subsets, whereas CD8+ clones were enriched in EMRA. The second-wave clones that peaked on day 37 were not confirmed to be SARS-CoV-2 specific. Some responding clones were detected in pre-infection memory, suggesting pre-existing cross-reactive memory T cells joined the SARS-CoV-2 response. Only a couple of mild cases were covered in the study, and larger cohorts including severe cases with pre-infection samples were considered necessary. Clones that contracted from day 15 to 85 showed balanced CD4/CD8 phenotypes, whereas a second wave of clones that expanded from day 15 to 37 leaned towards CD4+.

Ficoll-Paque density gradient centrifugation was used to isolate PBMCs. The listed sequencing device is Illumina NovaSeq 6000. cDNA libraries for TCRalpha and TCRbeta were prepared by 5'RACE using constant-segment primers, with sample barcodes and unique molecular identifiers added. Trizol reagent was used to extract RNA from every sample. Amplification of the libraries took two PCR steps, and the second step added a second sample barcode plus Illumina TruSeq adapters. Sequencing of the libraries was done on an Illumina NovaSeq, producing 2 x 150 bp paired-end reads. The published analysis was carried out like this. Demultiplexing of reads and collapsing into UMI-guided consensus sequences were performed with migec v1.2.7. With mixcr v2.1.11, UMI consensuses were aligned to TRA and TRB V and J templates and assembled into clonotypes. A clonotype was counted as expanded or contracted only if both edgeR and NoisET called the change significant, with noise models trained on biological replicates. For edgeR calls, the thresholds were a false discovery rate-adjusted p below 0.01 and a log2 fold-change of 1. PCA with hierarchical clustering of max-normalized trajectories of the 1000 most abundant clonotypes was used as exploratory dynamics analysis. Each responding clone was given a CD4 or CD8 phenotype based on the CD4+ and CD8+ repertoires, which had been sequenced separately. The public reads were reprocessed in TCRdb via fastp at Q25 and MiXCR, keeping in-frame beta chains. CDR3 protein duplicates are merged, each entry listing the most common genes and DNA. None of the V and J calls come from the authors' own analysis; TCRdb made them. Within this sample are over 450,000 distinct CDR3 sequences, with roughly 22% of them counted one time only. The ten most abundant clones make up around an eighth of the sample.

This receptor was obtained from an adult woman who had mild COVID-19 (a few samples of this study predate the infection). The sample titles of this study are shuffled in the database, so cell type and time point are left out; the donor was told from shared clones. The specimen was PBMCs or a T cell subset sorted from them (not recorded which). The V and J segments used are TRBV3-1 and TRBJ2-7; TRBD2 aligns with 11 central bases. CDR3 loop: CASSQDWASGGYEQYF. The DNA sequence follows: TGTGCCAGCAGCCAAGATTGGGCTAGCGGGGGGTACGAGCAGTACTTC.